This record concerns one TCR beta chain sequence. The source of the sample is a study of CD8 T cells in Susac syndrome. Study overall: Active disease was present in six of the sequenced Susac syndrome patients, whereas roughly eight of them were in remission. At the time their blood was drawn, patients with Susac syndrome were either therapy-naive, on corticosteroids (with some of them also receiving intravenous immunoglobulin), or on intravenous immunoglobulin alone.

After extraction with the RNeasy kit, about 0.45 to 1 ug of the RNA was reverse transcribed using random hexamers. MiXCR, run by TCRdb on the immunoSEQ multiplex PCR reads, gives a single entry per CDR3 protein. In the table there are 55,000 to 80,000 distinct CDR3 sequences, approximately 93% of which are singletons. The CDR3 has 14 residues. The V segment lost 3 bases and the J segment 8 bases; nucleotides outside the gene matches: 9. Germline CDR1 SGHNT, CDR2 YENEEA. Sequencing was carried out using CD4+ T cells from PBMCs. The genes are TRBV11-3 and TRBJ1-2, with TRBD1 identical over 7 bases. The sequence derives from a human donor with Susac syndrome. CDR3: CASSLRGRSAGYTF. As DNA, the CDR3 is TGTGCCAGCAGCTTGAGGGGGCGCTCGGCGGGCTACACCTTC.